A selection of T cell receptor beta chains follows, all from one sample in a study of PD-L1 blockade in urothelial cancer. Only in-frame clones appear in the TCRdb table, and some are missing; sequencing was by immunoSEQ multiplex PCR. The sample gives approximately 90,000 clones, around 91% of which show up once; under 2% is in the top ten. Sample: PBMCs, taken around atezolizumab (anti-PD-L1) treatment. These receptors were obtained from a man between 60 and 75 years old with urothelial cancer. CDR3s include the opening cysteine and the closing phenylalanine or tryptophan. D genes are given only for firm matches.

d_gene | j_gene | v_gene | CDR3nt | CDR3aa
. | TRBJ2-5 | TRBV7-6 | TGTGCCAGCAGCTTAGGGGGAGGGGCCGGGACAAGGGAGACCCAGTACTTC | CASSLGGGAGTRETQYF
. | TRBJ2-3 | TRBV4-1 | TGCGCCAGCAGCCAAGCGCTGCGGGGAGACACAGATACGCAGTATTTT | CASSQALRGDTDTQYF
. | TRBJ1-2 | TRBV5-1 | TGCGCCAGCAGCTTGGGGGGGCATGGCTACACCTTC | CASSLGGHGYTF
. | TRBJ2-7 | TRBV4-1 | TGCGCCAGCAGCCGACCGACAGGAGCCTCCTACGAGCAGTACTTC | CASSRPTGASYEQYF
TRBD2 | TRBJ2-7 | TRBV6-1 | TGTGCCAGCAGTGAAGAAACGGGAGGGACCCCAGAGCAGTACTTC | CASSEETGGTPEQYF
. | TRBJ2-3 | TRBV19 | TGTGCCAGTCGCGCTAGCACAGATACGCAGTATTTT | CASRASTDTQYF
TRBD1 | TRBJ2-2 | TRBV29-1 | TGCAGCGTCTCCGGGACAGGGGGCGCCAACACCGGGGAGCTGTTTTTT | CSVSGTGGANTGELFF
. | TRBJ1-2 | TRBV6-4 | TGTGCCAGCAAACAGAGTAACTATGGCTACACCTTC | CASKQSNYGYTF
. | TRBJ2-2 | TRBV5-5 | TGTGCCAGCAGCTTGGTAGACGGGGAGCTGTTTTTT | CASSLVDGELFF
. | TRBJ2-2 | TRBV15 | TGTGCCACCAGCGTCCGAGTATTGGCCGGGGAGCTGTTTTTT | CATSVRVLAGELFF
. | TRBJ1-4 | TRBV5-4 | TGTGCCAGCAGCTTGGGCGGCACGACTAATGAAAAACTGTTTTTT | CASSLGGTTNEKLFF
. | TRBJ2-5 | TRBV30 | TGTGCCTGGAGTCACGCAGGGGTCCAAGAGACCCAGTACTTC | CAWSHAGVQETQYF
. | TRBJ2-6 | TRBV6-4 | TGTGCCAGCAGTGCTGGAAGCGCTGGGGCCAACGTCCTGACTTTC | CASSAGSAGANVLTF
. | TRBJ2-3 | TRBV4-1 | TGCGCCAGCAGCCAAGTTATTAGCACAGATACGCAGTATTTT | CASSQVISTDTQYF
. | TRBJ2-3 | TRBV14 | TGTGCCAGCAGCCATGGGGGCTCGAGAACAGATACGCAGTATTTT | CASSHGGSRTDTQYF
TRBD2 | TRBJ2-7 | TRBV4-2 | TGTGCCAGCAGCCAAGCTAGCCGCGGGAGCTACGAGCAGTACTTC | CASSQASRGSYEQYF
TRBD1 | TRBJ2-2 | TRBV7-7 | TGTGCCAGCAGCTCCAACAGGGGTACCGGGGAGCTGTTTTTT | CASSSNRGTGELFF
TRBD1 | TRBJ2-3 | TRBV25-1 | TGTGCCAGCATCCCCGGGACAGTCACAGATACGCAGTATTTT | CASIPGTVTDTQYF
. | TRBJ1-1 | TRBV5-1 | TGCGCCAGCAGCTTTCCGGGTAAAGCTTTCTTT | CASSFPGKAFF
. | TRBJ2-5 | TRBV11-2 | TGTGCCAGCAGCTCCCTACGGGGGTCGGGGGAGACCCAGTACTTC | CASSSLRGSGETQYF
TRBD2 | TRBJ2-2 | TRBV28 | TGTGCCAGCAGTTCCGCAAGCGGGGGTGACGGGGAGCTGTTTTTT | CASSSASGGDGELFF
. | TRBJ1-4 | TRBV4-1 | TGCGCCAGCAGCCAAGGAGGAGACAGGCAGGAAAAACTGTTTTTT | CASSQGGDRQEKLFF